These T cell receptor beta chains were read from a single sample in a study of a mutant IDH1 vaccine in newly diagnosed glioma. Data came from immunoSEQ multiplex PCR; TCRdb stores just in-frame clones and leaves some out. The table lists around 94,000 clones, just under 90% of them singletons. These receptors have no identified antigens. The sample here was PBMCs, taken from a glioma patient whose treatment included an IDH1 peptide vaccine. All receptors come from a woman aged 50 to 60 with glioma. CDR3s include the opening cysteine and the closing phenylalanine or tryptophan. D genes are given only for firm matches. Clone size is shown for a subset of rows, as once, few, many or a class of expanded clone.

V gene,J gene,D gene,clone size,CDR3 protein,CDR3 DNA
TRBV29-1,TRBJ2-7,TRBD1,NA,CSVEVYRGREEQYF,TGCAGCGTTGAAGTCTACAGGGGGCGCGAAGAGCAGTACTTC
TRBV18,TRBJ1-1,NA,NA,CASSPLSKNTEAFF,TGTGCCAGCTCACCACTCTCTAAGAACACTGAAGCTTTCTTT
TRBV6-1,TRBJ2-5,NA,NA,CASDGEQYF,TGTGCCAGTGACGGGGAGCAGTACTTC
TRBV18,TRBJ1-1,NA,NA,CASSPSLGTEAFF,TGTGCCAGCTCACCTTCTTTAGGGACTGAAGCTTTCTTT
TRBV11-2,TRBJ2-3,NA,NA,CASSWRQTDTQYF,TGTGCCAGCAGCTGGCGACAGACGGATACGCAGTATTTT
TRBV6-6,TRBJ2-7,NA,NA,CASSYWMAGSSYEQYF,TGTGCCAGCAGTTACTGGATGGCGGGGAGCTCCTACGAGCAGTACTTC
TRBV6-6,TRBJ2-1,NA,NA,CASSYSAREQFF,TGTGCCAGCAGTTACTCGGCGAGAGAGCAGTTCTTC
TRBV5-4,TRBJ2-3,NA,NA,CASSLSGPTQDTQYF,TGTGCCAGCAGCTTGAGCGGCCCCACGCAGGATACGCAGTATTTT
TRBV4-1,TRBJ2-7,NA,once,CASSQAGVGSSYEQYF,TGCGCCAGCAGCCAAGCAGGGGTCGGCAGCTCCTACGAGCAGTACTTC
TRBV30,TRBJ2-3,NA,NA,CAWSSSARTDTQYF,TGTGCCTGGAGTTCTAGCGCCAGGACAGATACGCAGTATTTT
TRBV5-6,TRBJ1-1,NA,NA,CASSLVNRAGHEAFF,TGTGCCAGCAGCTTGGTGAACAGGGCGGGTCATGAAGCTTTCTTT
TRBV11-2,TRBJ1-2,TRBD1,NA,CASSLGQGNGYTF,TGTGCCAGCAGCTTAGGACAGGGGAATGGCTACACCTTC
TRBV5-1,TRBJ2-1,TRBD2,NA,CASSNSGGYNEQFF,TGCGCCAGCAGCAATAGCGGGGGCTACAATGAGCAGTTCTTC
TRBV5-1,TRBJ1-6,NA,NA,CASSLGGPSYNSPLHF,TGCGCCAGCAGCTTGGGGGGGCCCTCCTATAATTCACCCCTCCACTTT
TRBV7-9,TRBJ1-2,NA,NA,CASSLVRGAGYGYTF,TGTGCCAGCAGCTTAGTCAGGGGCGCGGGCTATGGCTACACCTTC
TRBV5-4,TRBJ2-2,NA,NA,CASSAGPTGELFF,TGTGCCAGCAGCGCGGGCCCCACCGGGGAGCTGTTTTTT
TRBV6-1,TRBJ2-7,TRBD2,NA,CASSDTTSGLDEQYF,TGTGCCAGCAGTGACACGACTAGCGGGCTCGACGAGCAGTACTTC
TRBV29-1,TRBJ2-7,TRBD2,NA,CSVEETSGSYEQYF,TGCAGCGTTGAAGAGACTAGCGGGAGTTACGAGCAGTACTTC
TRBV9,TRBJ1-5,NA,NA,CASSVGQLSNQPQHF,TGTGCCAGCAGCGTAGGACAGCTTAGCAATCAGCCCCAGCATTTT
TRBV4-2,TRBJ1-1,NA,NA,CASSQDLAFEAFF,TGTGCCAGCAGCCAAGATTTGGCGTTTGAAGCTTTCTTT
TRBV10-1,TRBJ2-7,NA,NA,CASSEGSRLGEQYF,TGCGCCAGCAGTGAGGGGTCTCGGTTGGGCGAGCAGTACTTC
TRBV5-4,TRBJ2-3,NA,NA,CASSLRRGGHTDTQYF,TGTGCCAGCAGCTTGCGGCGGGGAGGCCACACAGATACGCAGTATTTT
TRBV6-6,TRBJ1-2,NA,NA,CASNHDRSYGYTF,TGTGCCAGCAATCACGACAGGAGCTATGGCTACACCTTC
TRBV27,TRBJ1-6,TRBD1,NA,CASSFLGTGDSPLHF,TGTGCCAGCAGTTTTCTGGGGACAGGGGATTCACCCCTCCACTTT
TRBV5-6,TRBJ2-3,NA,NA,CASSFSGEWGKGTQYF,TGTGCCAGCAGCTTTTCGGGAGAGTGGGGCAAGGGTACGCAGTATTTT
TRBV12-5,TRBJ1-1,NA,few,CASGPLERRTNTEAFF,TGTGCTAGTGGCCCCTTGGAGCGACGGACGAACACTGAAGCTTTCTTT
TRBV9,TRBJ1-5,NA,NA,CASSVDSSNQPQHF,TGTGCCAGCAGCGTCGACAGTAGCAATCAGCCCCAGCATTTT
TRBV5-4,TRBJ1-2,TRBD1,NA,CASSLEGQGGSGYTF,TGTGCCAGCAGCTTGGAGGGACAGGGGGGTAGTGGCTACACCTTC
TRBV11-3,TRBJ2-1,TRBD1,NA,CASSLAGTEQFF,TGTGCCAGCAGCTTAGCAGGGACAGAACAGTTCTTC
TRBV5-4,TRBJ2-5,TRBD1,NA,CASSQGQGGQETQYF,TGTGCCAGCAGCCAAGGACAGGGGGGACAAGAGACCCAGTACTTC
TRBV5-1,TRBJ2-3,NA,NA,CASSFGNPSTDTQYF,TGCGCCAGCAGCTTCGGGAACCCTAGCACAGATACGCAGTATTTT
TRBV4-1,TRBJ2-1,TRBD2,NA,CASSQPGLAGGPKNEQFF,TGCGCCAGCAGCCAACCGGGACTAGCGGGAGGGCCTAAAAATGAGCAGTTCTTC
TRBV4-1,TRBJ2-1,TRBD2,NA,CASSQGSGRTYNEQFF,TGCGCCAGCAGCCAGGGGAGCGGGAGGACTTACAATGAGCAGTTCTTC
TRBV7-9,TRBJ2-4,NA,NA,CASSGPAGEPKNIQYF,TGTGCCAGCAGCGGCCCCGCAGGGGAGCCCAAAAACATTCAGTACTTC
TRBV28,TRBJ2-1,TRBD2,NA,CASSSVIRTSGRAGRSYNEQFF,TGTGCCAGCAGTTCCGTTATTCGGACTAGCGGGAGGGCCGGGCGCTCCTACAATGAGCAGTTCTTC
TRBV20-1,TRBJ1-2,NA,NA,CSAGVDYGYTF,TGCAGTGCCGGGGTGGACTATGGCTACACCTTC
TRBV6-4,TRBJ2-3,NA,NA,CASSPGPSTDTQYF,TGTGCCAGCAGTCCCGGGCCAAGCACAGATACGCAGTATTTT
TRBV25-1,TRBJ2-4,NA,NA,CASSEWAGKGKNIQYF,TGTGCCAGCAGTGAATGGGCAGGGAAAGGCAAAAACATTCAGTACTTC
TRBV27,TRBJ2-7,NA,NA,CASKPGLSYEQYF,TGTGCCAGCAAACCGGGCCTCTCCTACGAGCAGTACTTC
TRBV10-1,TRBJ2-1,NA,once,CASSEEWRGEQFF,TGCGCCAGCAGTGAAGAATGGCGGGGTGAGCAGTTCTTC
TRBV6-5,TRBJ1-3,NA,NA,CASSIVQNTIYF,TGTGCCAGCAGCATCGTCCAAAACACCATATATTTT
TRBV12-5,TRBJ1-3,NA,NA,CASGLITGLNTITLHSGNTIYF,TGTGCTAGTGGTTTGATTACAGGCCTGAATACCATAACCCTTCACTCTGGAAACACCATATATTTT
TRBV18,TRBJ2-1,TRBD2,NA,CASSPPGLGAYNEQFF,TGTGCCAGCTCACCTCCGGGACTAGGGGCCTACAATGAGCAGTTCTTC
TRBV2,TRBJ1-1,TRBD1,NA,CASSQQQGTEAFF,TGTGCCAGCAGTCAACAACAGGGGACTGAAGCTTTCTTT
TRBV5-1,TRBJ2-3,NA,NA,CASRGDVSSTDTQYF,TGCGCCAGCAGGGGGGACGTGTCTAGCACAGATACGCAGTATTTT
TRBV7-9,TRBJ1-2,NA,NA,CASSFGRPYGYTF,TGTGCCAGCAGCTTCGGCAGACCCTATGGCTACACCTTC
TRBV6-1,TRBJ2-7,NA,NA,CASSEVGFYEQYF,TGTGCCAGCAGTGAAGTAGGCTTTTACGAGCAGTACTTC
TRBV7-3,TRBJ2-2,TRBD1,NA,CASSFDRAGELFF,TGTGCCAGCAGCTTTGACAGGGCCGGGGAGCTGTTTTTT
TRBV19,TRBJ2-3,NA,NA,CASSIGDTQYF,TGTGCCAGTAGTATCGGAGATACGCAGTATTTT
TRBV19,TRBJ1-1,NA,NA,CASSIDRQSEAFF,TGTGCCAGTAGTATAGATCGACAGTCTGAAGCTTTCTTT